A selection of T cell receptor beta chains follows, all from one sample in a study of control samples from healthy donors and cancer patients. Assay used: immunoSEQ multiplex PCR; TCRdb lists only in-frame clones, some missing. The sample holds roughly 450,000 clones, approximately 90% seen once. Specimen: PBMCs. These receptors were taken from a middle-aged man with head and neck cancer. The CDR3 runs from the conserved cysteine through the conserved F or W. Size is omitted from some rows. Given values are once, few, many or a class for expanded clones.

clone size	V gene	J gene	CDR3 protein
NA	TRBV9	TRBJ1-4	CASSEGDTTNEKLFF
once	TRBV18	TRBJ1-5	CASSSLTTSNQPQHF
once	TRBV10-1	TRBJ1-2	CASSVDSRGGYTF
once	TRBV28	TRBJ2-7	CASRSAGGQNEQYF
NA	TRBV5-4	TRBJ2-5	CASSSSLGGQETQYF
NA	TRBV6-5	TRBJ1-2	CASSPSGESGYTF
NA	TRBV28	TRBJ2-7	CASPPRGVSYEQYF
NA	TRBV24-1	TRBJ1-5	CATSDRQGVPNQPQHF
NA	TRBV4-3	TRBJ1-2	CASSLNPGQRYGYTF
NA	TRBV11-1	TRBJ2-3	CASSLRGGYTDTQYF
few	TRBV28	TRBJ2-7	CASIVTGSYEQYF
NA	TRBV7-2	TRBJ1-1	CASSLGGQGNTEAFF
once	TRBV11-2	TRBJ1-1	CASSLVAGYTEAFF
NA	TRBV28	TRBJ1-2	CASSLKWRGTVNYGYTF
NA	TRBV20-1	TRBJ2-7	CRPGNSYEQYF
once	TRBV5-5	TRBJ1-3	CASSLDEGRGGNTIYF
NA	TRBV6-5	TRBJ1-2	CASSYSVPPLDETF
NA	TRBV7-9	TRBJ2-5	CASSLILGGETQYF
NA	TRBV7-3	TRBJ2-3	CASSLGVDTQYF
NA	TRBV28	TRBJ2-1	CASSTIPPDRGVYNEQFF
NA	TRBV5-1	TRBJ1-2	CASSLFPISGSDANYGYTF
NA	TRBV7-9	TRBJ2-1	CASSSGPQQFF